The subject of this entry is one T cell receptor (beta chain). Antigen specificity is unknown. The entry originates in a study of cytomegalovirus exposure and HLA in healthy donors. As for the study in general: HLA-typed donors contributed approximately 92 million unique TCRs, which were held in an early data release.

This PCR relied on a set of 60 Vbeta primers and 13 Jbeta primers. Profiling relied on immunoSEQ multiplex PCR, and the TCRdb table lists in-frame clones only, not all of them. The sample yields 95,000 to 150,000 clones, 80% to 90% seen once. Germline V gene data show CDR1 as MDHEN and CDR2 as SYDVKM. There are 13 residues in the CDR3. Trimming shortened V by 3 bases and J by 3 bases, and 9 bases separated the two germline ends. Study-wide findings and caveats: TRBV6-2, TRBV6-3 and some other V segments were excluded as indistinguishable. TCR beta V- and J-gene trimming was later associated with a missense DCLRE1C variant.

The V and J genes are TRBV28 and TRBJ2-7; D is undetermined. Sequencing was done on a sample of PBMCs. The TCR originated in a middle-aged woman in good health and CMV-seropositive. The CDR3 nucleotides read TGTGCCAGCAGTTTTGGCTCATACTACGAGCAGTACTTC. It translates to CASSFGSYYEQYF.